This TCR beta chain came from a study of blood T cell repertoires in COVID-19. For the study at large: T cells, B-cell-depleted T cells, or PBMCs provided the cDNA or gDNA that served as material.

V lost 2 bases to trimming and J lost 12 bases, with 11 bases between them. The CDR3 has 12 amino acids. In germline, CDR1 is SGHKS, CDR2 YYEKEE (reference sequence). Assay: immunoSEQ multiplex PCR; the TCRdb copy retains only in-frame clones and omits some. The sample contains about 69,000 clones, over 75% of which appear only once. The sequenced material came from peripheral blood. The source of this sequence is a woman under 30 with acute or convalescent COVID-19. The rearrangement joins TRBV5-5 to TRBJ1-4; D may be TRBD1 (6 bases). The CDR3 bases are TGTGCCAGCAGCTTACAGGGTAAAGAACTGTTTTTT. This gives the protein CASSLQGKELFF.